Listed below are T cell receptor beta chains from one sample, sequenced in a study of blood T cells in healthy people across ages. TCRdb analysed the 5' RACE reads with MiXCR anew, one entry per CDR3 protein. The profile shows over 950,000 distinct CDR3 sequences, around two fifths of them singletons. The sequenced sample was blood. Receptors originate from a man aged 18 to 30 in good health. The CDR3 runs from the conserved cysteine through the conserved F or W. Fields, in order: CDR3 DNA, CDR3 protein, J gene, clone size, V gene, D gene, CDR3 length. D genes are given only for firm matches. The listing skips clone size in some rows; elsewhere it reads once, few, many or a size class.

CDR3 DNA: TGCGCCAGCAACAGGGGGCACGGTCTTTACAATGAGCAGTACTTC
CDR3 protein: CASNRGHGLYNEQYF
J gene: TRBJ2-7
clone size: .
V gene: TRBV5-1
D gene: TRBD1
CDR3 length: 15

CDR3 DNA: TGTGCCATCCACGTCAATATGGACGGCGGGGGCTATGGCTACACCTTC
CDR3 protein: CAIHVNMDGGGYGYTF
J gene: TRBJ1-2
clone size: .
V gene: TRBV10-3
D gene: .
CDR3 length: 16

CDR3 DNA: TGCAGTGCTAGAGATCAGATAATGGGCAATCAGCCCCAGCATTTT
CDR3 protein: CSARDQIMGNQPQHF
J gene: TRBJ1-5
clone size: few
V gene: TRBV20-1
D gene: .
CDR3 length: 15

CDR3 DNA: TGCAGTGCTAGTGCTCGCGGGGCCGGGACAACTACTGACACAGATACGCAGTATTTT
CDR3 protein: CSASARGAGTTTDTDTQYF
J gene: TRBJ2-3
clone size: .
V gene: TRBV20-1
D gene: .
CDR3 length: 19

CDR3 DNA: TGCGCCAGCAGCCCGTGGACTAGCTGGTTCGATGAGCAGTTCTTC
CDR3 protein: CASSPWTSWFDEQFF
J gene: TRBJ2-1
clone size: .
V gene: TRBV5-1
D gene: TRBD2
CDR3 length: 15

CDR3 DNA: TGTGCCAGCAGCGTCACGGGGACCTCGGATGGCTACACCTTC
CDR3 protein: CASSVTGTSDGYTF
J gene: TRBJ1-2
clone size: .
V gene: TRBV9
D gene: .
CDR3 length: 14

CDR3 DNA: TGTGCCAGCAGTTACTCAGAGCCGTCCTACAATGAGCAGTTCTTC
CDR3 protein: CASSYSEPSYNEQFF
J gene: TRBJ2-1
clone size: .
V gene: TRBV6-2/TRBV6-3
D gene: .
CDR3 length: 15

CDR3 DNA: TGTGCCAGCAGCCAAGAAGGGAACATTCAGTACTTC
CDR3 protein: CASSQEGNIQYF
J gene: TRBJ2-4
clone size: few
V gene: TRBV4-2
D gene: .
CDR3 length: 12

CDR3 DNA: TGTGCCAGCAGCTTAGGGAGGTTTGACAGCACAGATACGCAGTATTTT
CDR3 protein: CASSLGRFDSTDTQYF
J gene: TRBJ2-3
clone size: few
V gene: TRBV7-9
D gene: .
CDR3 length: 16

CDR3 DNA: TGTGCCAGCAGTGACGACAGCTCCACAGATACGCAGTATTTT
CDR3 protein: CASSDDSSTDTQYF
J gene: TRBJ2-3
clone size: .
V gene: TRBV2
D gene: .
CDR3 length: 14

CDR3 DNA: TGTGCGGGCAGGGGGAACACCGGGGAGCTGTTTTTT
CDR3 protein: CAGRGNTGELFF
J gene: TRBJ2-2
clone size: few
V gene: TRBV5-5
D gene: .
CDR3 length: 12

CDR3 DNA: TGTGCCAGCAGTGATCCAGCGGGGGACACAGATACGCAGTATTTT
CDR3 protein: CASSDPAGDTDTQYF
J gene: TRBJ2-3
clone size: .
V gene: TRBV6-1
D gene: TRBD2
CDR3 length: 15

CDR3 DNA: TGTGCCAGTAGTATGGGGGCGAGGTACACCGGGGAGCTGTTTTTT
CDR3 protein: CASSMGARYTGELFF
J gene: TRBJ2-2
clone size: .
V gene: TRBV19
D gene: .
CDR3 length: 15

CDR3 DNA: TGTGCCAGCAGCCAAGCCACGGGTGAGCAGTTCTTC
CDR3 protein: CASSQATGEQFF
J gene: TRBJ2-1
clone size: few
V gene: TRBV4-2
D gene: .
CDR3 length: 12

CDR3 DNA: TGTGCCAGCAGTTACAAGGGGGAGGTCTACAATGAGCAGTACTTC
CDR3 protein: CASSYKGEVYNEQYF
J gene: TRBJ2-5
clone size: .
V gene: TRBV6-2/TRBV6-3
D gene: .
CDR3 length: 15

CDR3 DNA: TGTGCCAGCAGTTTCGGGACCCCGGCAACTAATGAAAAACTGTTTTTT
CDR3 protein: CASSFGTPATNEKLFF
J gene: TRBJ1-4
clone size: few
V gene: TRBV6-5
D gene: .
CDR3 length: 16

CDR3 DNA: TGTGCCAGCAGTATGGAAGGGGGGAATGAGCAGTTCTTC
CDR3 protein: CASSMEGGNEQFF
J gene: TRBJ2-1
clone size: .
V gene: TRBV2
D gene: .
CDR3 length: 13

CDR3 DNA: TGCAGTGCTAGGTCTAAGATCTCTAACTATGGCTACACCTTC
CDR3 protein: CSARSKISNYGYTF
J gene: TRBJ1-2
clone size: few
V gene: TRBV20-1
D gene: .
CDR3 length: 14

CDR3 DNA: TGCAGCTCGGAAGGACAGGGCCTCGATGGCTACACCTTC
CDR3 protein: CSSEGQGLDGYTF
J gene: TRBJ1-2
clone size: few
V gene: TRBV29-1
D gene: TRBD1
CDR3 length: 13

CDR3 DNA: TGCAGTGCTAGAGATCCTTCAGATGCTGGAAACACCATATATTTT
CDR3 protein: CSARDPSDAGNTIYF
J gene: TRBJ1-3
clone size: once
V gene: TRBV20-1
D gene: .
CDR3 length: 15

CDR3 DNA: TGTGCCAGCAGTCCGAACCCACAGGGGGATACGCAGTATTTT
CDR3 protein: CASSPNPQGDTQYF
J gene: TRBJ2-3
clone size: many
V gene: TRBV12-3/TRBV12-4
D gene: TRBD1
CDR3 length: 14

CDR3 DNA: TGTGCCGGCAGCCCCCCCTTGTGGGGGGCGATGAACACTGAAGCTTTCTTT
CDR3 protein: CAGSPPLWGAMNTEAFF
J gene: TRBJ1-1
clone size: .
V gene: TRBV7-2
D gene: .
CDR3 length: 17

CDR3 DNA: TGTGCCAGCAGCCAGGAGAAAGGGGGACAGGGGGTAATTGTAACGGCGAGGAACACCATATATTTT
CDR3 protein: CASSQEKGGQGVIVTARNTIYF
J gene: TRBJ1-3
clone size: .
V gene: TRBV4-2
D gene: TRBD1
CDR3 length: 22

CDR3 DNA: TGTGCCAGCTGTCAGAGCTCCTATAATTCACCCCTCCACTTT
CDR3 protein: CASCQSSYNSPLHF
J gene: TRBJ1-6
clone size: few
V gene: TRBV28
D gene: .
CDR3 length: 14

CDR3 DNA: TGTGCCAGCAGTTTATCCTCTCGGACGCAGTATTTT
CDR3 protein: CASSLSSRTQYF
J gene: TRBJ2-3
clone size: .
V gene: TRBV28
D gene: .
CDR3 length: 12

CDR3 DNA: TGTGCCAGCACCGAAGCGGGGGGGATCTTCTACAATGAGCAGTTCTTC
CDR3 protein: CASTEAGGIFYNEQFF
J gene: TRBJ2-1
clone size: .
V gene: TRBV3-1
D gene: TRBD2
CDR3 length: 16

CDR3 DNA: TGCAGTGCTAGAGAGCGACCCCTGGTTACCGGGGAGCTGTTTTTT
CDR3 protein: CSARERPLVTGELFF
J gene: TRBJ2-2
clone size: .
V gene: TRBV20-1
D gene: .
CDR3 length: 15

CDR3 DNA: TGCAGTGCTAGAAGGGGGCAGTCATATAGCAATCAGCCCCAGCATTTT
CDR3 protein: CSARRGQSYSNQPQHF
J gene: TRBJ1-5
clone size: few
V gene: TRBV20-1
D gene: TRBD1
CDR3 length: 16

CDR3 DNA: TGTGCCAGCTTAACGACAGGGACGGATGAGCAGTTCTTC
CDR3 protein: CASLTTGTDEQFF
J gene: TRBJ2-1
clone size: few
V gene: TRBV12-3/TRBV12-4
D gene: TRBD1
CDR3 length: 13

CDR3 DNA: TGTGCCAGCAGCCCCGGGACAGGGGATATCTATGGCTACACCTTC
CDR3 protein: CASSPGTGDIYGYTF
J gene: TRBJ1-2
clone size: .
V gene: TRBV12-3/TRBV12-4
D gene: TRBD1
CDR3 length: 15

CDR3 DNA: TGCAGTGCCCCGCGAGGGGGTCTCGATGAAAAACTGTTTTTT
CDR3 protein: CSAPRGGLDEKLFF
J gene: TRBJ1-4
clone size: .
V gene: TRBV20-1
D gene: .
CDR3 length: 14

CDR3 DNA: TGTGTCTGGAGTGAAGGGGCCCGTGGTGGCTACACCTTC
CDR3 protein: CVWSEGARGGYTF
J gene: TRBJ1-2
clone size: .
V gene: TRBV30
D gene: .
CDR3 length: 13

CDR3 DNA: TGCAGTGCTAATGACAGGGGCCCGAACACTGAAGCTTTCTTT
CDR3 protein: CSANDRGPNTEAFF
J gene: TRBJ1-1
clone size: few
V gene: TRBV20-1
D gene: TRBD1
CDR3 length: 14

CDR3 DNA: TGTGCCAGCAGCCATGGTTTAGGGGAGCAGTTCTTC
CDR3 protein: CASSHGLGEQFF
J gene: TRBJ2-1
clone size: few
V gene: TRBV3-1
D gene: .
CDR3 length: 12

CDR3 DNA: TGCGCCAGCAGCCAAGTCCCGGCAGGATACTATGGCTACACCTTC
CDR3 protein: CASSQVPAGYYGYTF
J gene: TRBJ1-2
clone size: few
V gene: TRBV4-1
D gene: .
CDR3 length: 15

CDR3 DNA: TGTGCCAGCAGCTTGGGTACGGGACAGGTGGGGAGGACTGAAGCTTTCTTT
CDR3 protein: CASSLGTGQVGRTEAFF
J gene: TRBJ1-1
clone size: .
V gene: TRBV5-6
D gene: TRBD1
CDR3 length: 17

CDR3 DNA: TGTGCCAGCAGTTACGAAGTGGGCAGAGACCTGACACAAGAGGCCCAGTACTTC
CDR3 protein: CASSYEVGRDLTQEAQYF
J gene: TRBJ2-5
clone size: .
V gene: TRBV6-2/TRBV6-3
D gene: .
CDR3 length: 18

CDR3 DNA: TGTGCCAGCAGCTTAGGGAGTTCACCCCTCCACTTT
CDR3 protein: CASSLGSSPLHF
J gene: TRBJ1-6
clone size: .
V gene: TRBV7-9
D gene: .
CDR3 length: 12

CDR3 DNA: TGTGCCAGCAGTGAAGACGGAGGGCCGAACACTGAAGCTTTCTTT
CDR3 protein: CASSEDGGPNTEAFF
J gene: TRBJ1-1
clone size: few
V gene: TRBV6-1
D gene: .
CDR3 length: 15

CDR3 DNA: TGTGCCAGCAGTGAGAGAACAGGGAATTCACCCCTCCACTTT
CDR3 protein: CASSERTGNSPLHF
J gene: TRBJ1-6
clone size: .
V gene: TRBV2
D gene: .
CDR3 length: 14

CDR3 DNA: TGTGCCATCAGTGAGCTAGCGGGGGGACAAGAGACCCAGTACTTC
CDR3 protein: CAISELAGGQETQYF
J gene: TRBJ2-5
clone size: .
V gene: TRBV10-3
D gene: TRBD2
CDR3 length: 15

CDR3 DNA: TGTGCCAGCAGTTCCTACGGGGGCCCCTACAATGAGCAGTACTTC
CDR3 protein: CASSSYGGPYNEQYF
J gene: TRBJ2-7
clone size: .
V gene: TRBV6-2/TRBV6-3
D gene: .
CDR3 length: 15

CDR3 DNA: TGTGCCAGCAGCCAAGATCAAGCCCCCACTGAAGCTTTCTTT
CDR3 protein: CASSQDQAPTEAFF
J gene: TRBJ1-1
clone size: .
V gene: TRBV14
D gene: .
CDR3 length: 14

CDR3 DNA: TGTGCCAGCAGCGTAGAGGCGGGTCAGCAGTTCTTC
CDR3 protein: CASSVEAGQQFF
J gene: TRBJ2-1
clone size: few
V gene: TRBV9
D gene: .
CDR3 length: 12

CDR3 DNA: TGTGCCACCAGTGATTTGGACAGGGCGGATGAGCAGTTCTTC
CDR3 protein: CATSDLDRADEQFF
J gene: TRBJ2-1
clone size: few
V gene: TRBV24-1
D gene: TRBD1
CDR3 length: 14

CDR3 DNA: TGCGCCAGCAGCTTGGAACAGGGAACTGAAGCTTTCTTT
CDR3 protein: CASSLEQGTEAFF
J gene: TRBJ1-1
clone size: few
V gene: TRBV5-1
D gene: .
CDR3 length: 13